This entry describes one T cell receptor beta chain. Its target is not known. MiXCR, run by TCRdb on the RT-PCR reads, gives a single entry per CDR3 protein. The profile shows roughly 290,000 distinct CDR3 sequences, less than 25% of them singletons. This sample stems from a study of response to subunit inactivated influenza vaccine. Study-wide results and limits: New T cells are recruited in small numbers by each seasonal influenza vaccination, according to the authors' suggestion.

Germline V gives CDR1 SGHRS, CDR2 YFSETQ. The CDR3 has 15 amino acids. V dropped 2 bases and J dropped 0 bases, with 9 bases sitting between them. Here the sequenced sample was PBMCs from blood, taken around 22 months after vaccination. V gene TRBV5-1 combines with J gene TRBJ1-3, with unresolved D. This receptor was identified in a man between 50 and 69 years old who received an inactivated influenza vaccine. CDR3 region: CASSLDASSGNTIYF. As DNA, the CDR3 is TGCGCCAGCAGCTTAGACGCGAGCTCTGGAAACACCATATATTTT.